Listed below are T cell receptor beta chains from one sample, sequenced in a study of Tregs in tolerant kidney transplant recipients. Data came from immunoSEQ multiplex PCR; TCRdb stores just in-frame clones and leaves some out. This sample has 60,000 to 75,000 clones, with approximately 83% found just once. This sample comprised Tregs from blood, obtained before the transplant. These receptors came from a human donor who received a combined kidney and bone marrow transplant. CDR3s include the opening cysteine and the closing phenylalanine or tryptophan. The D gene is left open where the match is weak. Part of the rows lack a size; the others show once, few, many or a class for expanded clones.

cdr3_nt	cdr3_aa	d_call	clone_size	v_call	j_call
TGTGCCAGCAGTTACCGGGGGCTGGGGAAGCAGTACTTC	CASSYRGLGKQYF	.	.	TRBV6-5	TRBJ2-5
TGCGCCAGCAGCCAAGCGGGACGGTATAATTCACCCCTCCACTTT	CASSQAGRYNSPLHF	.	.	TRBV4-1	TRBJ1-6
TGTGCCTGGACCAGGGTTGGGGGGGCACCCCTCCACTTT	CAWTRVGGAPLHF	.	.	TRBV30	TRBJ1-6
TGTGCCAGCGGAAAGGGTGGGGACTATTACAATGAGCAGTTCTTC	CASGKGGDYYNEQFF	TRBD2	.	TRBV2	TRBJ2-1
TGTGCCAGCAGCCAAGCTGGGACACGTACATACCTTAACTATGGCTACACCTTC	CASSQAGTRTYLNYGYTF	.	few	TRBV4-2	TRBJ1-2
TGTGCCAGCAGCCGGGACAGGGGGGGCGGGGATCAGCCCCAGCATTTT	CASSRDRGGGDQPQHF	TRBD1	.	TRBV25-1	TRBJ1-5
TGTGCCAGCAGTTACTCTGGGGGAGGGCCAACCGGGGAGCTGTTTTTT	CASSYSGGGPTGELFF	TRBD2	few	TRBV6-6	TRBJ2-2
TGTGCCAGCAGCCCCAAAAGTGGGGCTTTCTTT	CASSPKSGAFF	.	.	TRBV7-8	TRBJ1-1
TGTGCCAGCTCACGAACCCATCGACAGCACACCTCTGGAAACACCATATATTTT	CASSRTHRQHTSGNTIYF	.	.	TRBV18	TRBJ1-3
TGCGCCAGCAGCCTTCCCGTTGCGGGGTTGGAAGAGACCCAGTACTTC	CASSLPVAGLEETQYF	.	.	TRBV5-1	TRBJ2-5
TGTGCCAGCAGTGAAGATGAGCGGGCTTCCTACAATGAGCAGTTCTTC	CASSEDERASYNEQFF	.	medium-sized	TRBV6-1	TRBJ2-1
TGCGCCAGCAGCTTGGCTAGGGGGGATGAAAAACTGTTTTTT	CASSLARGDEKLFF	.	.	TRBV5-1	TRBJ1-4
TGTGCCAGCAGCTTAGCCTCAGGGCGAGGCTACACCTTC	CASSLASGRGYTF	.	few	TRBV7-9	TRBJ1-2
TGTGCCAGCAGCTTAGCGGGCCTTAGCGGGACGACAGATACGCAGTATTTT	CASSLAGLSGTTDTQYF	TRBD2	.	TRBV7-9	TRBJ2-3
TGTGCCAGCAGTCGGACAGGGGGACCCTCTGGGGCCAACGTCCTGACTTTC	CASSRTGGPSGANVLTF	TRBD1	few	TRBV25-1	TRBJ2-6
TGTGCCAGTAGCCGCCGACAGACGGATGGCTACACCTTC	CASSRRQTDGYTF	.	.	TRBV19	TRBJ1-2
TGTGCCAGTAGTATAGAGGGACTGGGAGCTTTCTTT	CASSIEGLGAFF	.	.	TRBV19	TRBJ1-1
TGTGCCAGCAGCTCGGGTCTAGCGAGGGATTCCTACAATGAGCAGTTCTTC	CASSSGLARDSYNEQFF	.	.	TRBV5-4	TRBJ2-1
TGTGCCAGCAGTTACCGTCAGGGATACACGCAGTATTTT	CASSYRQGYTQYF	.	.	TRBV6-5	TRBJ2-3
TGCGCCAGCAGCAGGACGGGTAGCAATCAGCCCCAGCATTTT	CASSRTGSNQPQHF	.	.	TRBV7-2	TRBJ1-5
TGTGCCAGCAGCGTAGGGCCAGGGGTTCTTTACCAAGAGACCCAGTACTTC	CASSVGPGVLYQETQYF	.	.	TRBV9	TRBJ2-5
TGTGCCAGCAGTGAAGAGAGTGGGAGACAGCCCCAGCATTTT	CASSEESGRQPQHF	.	.	TRBV6-1	TRBJ1-5
TGTGCCAGCAGGTCTAGCGGAGATTTAGATACGCAGTATTTT	CASRSSGDLDTQYF	TRBD2	few	TRBV6-5	TRBJ2-3
TGTGCCAGCAGCAAAGCAGGGCCCCGTCCAGATACGCAGTATTTT	CASSKAGPRPDTQYF	.	.	TRBV21-1	TRBJ2-3
TGTGCCAGCAGGAAGGGTATCGGGGCCTCCTACGAGCAGTACTTC	CASRKGIGASYEQYF	.	.	TRBV28	TRBJ2-7
TGTGCCAGTAGTCCTATAACAGGGTCGGGTAATGAAAAACTGTTTTTT	CASSPITGSGNEKLFF	.	.	TRBV19	TRBJ1-4
TGTGCCAGCAGTTTCCCCGGACGACAGGGCGTAAGACATGGCTACACCTTC	CASSFPGRQGVRHGYTF	TRBD1	.	TRBV28	TRBJ1-2
TGTGCCAGCAGGGGGACCAACACCGGGGAGCTGTTTTTT	CASRGTNTGELFF	.	.	TRBV27	TRBJ2-2
TGTGCCAGCAGTTTTCCCGGGAGCTCCTATAATTCACCCCTCCACTTT	CASSFPGSSYNSPLHF	.	.	TRBV28	TRBJ1-6
TGTGCTAGTGGTTTGGGGACAGGCGGAAACACCATATATTTT	CASGLGTGGNTIYF	TRBD1	.	TRBV12-5	TRBJ1-3
TGTGCCAGCAGTTTAATAGGAGGGGGAGTCTACGAGCAGTACTTC	CASSLIGGGVYEQYF	.	.	TRBV28	TRBJ2-7
TGTGCCAGTACCACCAGGACAGGGACTGGAAACACCATATATTTT	CASTTRTGTGNTIYF	TRBD1	few	TRBV19	TRBJ1-3
TGTGCCAGCAGCATTGACAGGTTCACCGGGGAGCTGTTTTTT	CASSIDRFTGELFF	.	.	TRBV7-9	TRBJ2-2
TGCGCCAGCAGCTTGGGGGCTGCGAACACTGAAGCTTTCTTT	CASSLGAANTEAFF	.	.	TRBV5-1	TRBJ1-1
TGTGCCAGCAGCTCAAGGGGCGGAGGCGAGCAGTACTTC	CASSSRGGGEQYF	.	.	TRBV11-2	TRBJ2-7
TGTGCCAGCAGCGTAGGACTAGCGGGCGTCGGGACAGATACGCAGTATTTT	CASSVGLAGVGTDTQYF	TRBD2	.	TRBV9	TRBJ2-3
TGTGCCAGCAGCTTGTACGCCCGGAAGAGGGGCTATGGCTACACCTTC	CASSLYARKRGYGYTF	.	.	TRBV5-4	TRBJ1-2
TGCGCCAGCAGCCAAGAGGAGTGGGGCTACGAGCAGTACTTC	CASSQEEWGYEQYF	.	few	TRBV4-1	TRBJ2-7
TGCGCCAGCAGCTTTCGGGAGTATGCCCTCGATGAGCAGTTCTTC	CASSFREYALDEQFF	.	.	TRBV5-1	TRBJ2-1
TGTGCCAGCAGCAAAGTGGCCAGGCACTATGGCTACACCTTC	CASSKVARHYGYTF	.	few	TRBV21-1	TRBJ1-2
TGTGCCAGCAGCCCGACAGGGGCAACCTACGAGCAGTACTTC	CASSPTGATYEQYF	TRBD1	.	TRBV7-9	TRBJ2-7
TGTGCCAGCAGGACCGGGAACGGTCAGAACACTGAAGCTTTCTTT	CASRTGNGQNTEAFF	.	.	TRBV11-1	TRBJ1-1
TGTGCCAGCAGTCGTCAGCCCCGACTGCGAGATACGCAGTATTTT	CASSRQPRLRDTQYF	.	.	TRBV6-5	TRBJ2-3
TGTGCCAGCAGCCCGTACACAGGGGACAATCAGCCCCAGCATTTT	CASSPYTGDNQPQHF	TRBD1	.	TRBV7-2	TRBJ1-5
TGTGCCAGCAGGAGGGACAGGGCTTACACTGAAGCTTTCTTT	CASRRDRAYTEAFF	TRBD1	.	TRBV6-5	TRBJ1-1
TGTGCCAGCAGCACCGGGGCACTCTCTTACGAGCAGTACTTC	CASSTGALSYEQYF	.	.	TRBV5-8	TRBJ2-7
TGTGCCAGCAGCTTTCTCGGACAAGCAGATACGCAGTATTTT	CASSFLGQADTQYF	.	few	TRBV5-4	TRBJ2-3
TGCGCCAGCAGCCAAGAGGACCAGACGAGACTGTTTTTT	CASSQEDQTRLFF	.	.	TRBV4-1	TRBJ2-2
TGCGCCAGCAGCCTCCTAGCGGGGGAAGAGACCCAGTACTTC	CASSLLAGEETQYF	TRBD2	.	TRBV5-1	TRBJ2-5
TGTGCCAGCAGTAAATACGAGCAGTACTTC	CASSKYEQYF	.	.	TRBV9	TRBJ2-7
TGTGCCTGGAGTGTGGAGAGGCCGAACGGACGCACAGATACGCAGTATTTT	CAWSVERPNGRTDTQYF	.	.	TRBV30	TRBJ2-3
TGTGCCAGCAGCTTGGGTGCTGGTAGGGAAAAACTGTTTTTT	CASSLGAGREKLFF	.	.	TRBV5-6	TRBJ1-4
TGTGCCAGCTCACCGCAAACAGGGAATCAGCCCCAGCATTTT	CASSPQTGNQPQHF	.	.	TRBV18	TRBJ1-5
TGCGCCAGCAGCCGGGAGAATGAAAAACTGTTTTTT	CASSRENEKLFF	.	.	TRBV5-1	TRBJ1-4